The rows below give T cell receptor beta chains drawn from one sample of a study of metastatic and nonmetastatic thyroid tumors. TCRdb reprocessed the PCR reads using MiXCR. The table shows roughly 45,000 clones, with 3% to 3.5% occurring only once. The sample consisted of blood. The source is a female donor with papillary thyroid cancer or a benign thyroid nodule (not recorded which). Some clones in this sample may be carry-over from other donors' samples. The CDR3 runs from the conserved cysteine through the conserved F or W. D genes are given only for firm matches. Rows give clone size only sometimes, using once, few, many, or a class for an expanded clone.

V gene	D gene	J gene	clone size	CDR3 DNA	CDR3 protein
TRBV7-9	.	TRBJ1-1	.	TGTGCCAGCAGCTTAGTCAGGGGCGCGAACACTGAAGCTTTCTTT	CASSLVRGANTEAFF
TRBV20-1	TRBD2	TRBJ2-3	.	TGCAGTGCTAGGGGGACTAGCGGGACACCTTACACAGATACGCAGTATTTT	CSARGTSGTPYTDTQYF
TRBV7-2	.	TRBJ1-2	few	TGTGCCAGCAGCTTAGATGGAATGTATGGCTACACCTTC	CASSLDGMYGYTF
TRBV5-6	.	TRBJ1-5	few	TGTGCCAGCAGCTTAGATCAGGGCGGTCAACCCCAGCATTTT	CASSLDQGGQPQHF
TRBV5-1	TRBD2	TRBJ2-1	many	TGCGCCAGCAGCTCGGGGGGCTCCTACAATGAGCAGTTCTTC	CASSSGGSYNEQFF
TRBV2	.	TRBJ1-6	.	TGTGCCAAGGCGGACGGATCCTATAATTCACCCCTCCACTTT	CAKADGSYNSPLHF
TRBV30	TRBD1	TRBJ1-5	many	TGTGCCTCACAATCAGGGGGGGAAGACCAGCCCCAGCATTTT	CASQSGGEDQPQHF
TRBV24-1	.	TRBJ1-5	many	TGTGCCACCAGTGATTGGGGGGACAATCAGCCCCAGCATTTT	CATSDWGDNQPQHF
TRBV5-1	.	TRBJ2-1	.	TGCGCCAGCAAACTGGGGCTAGCGTCCTACAATGAGCAGTTCTTC	CASKLGLASYNEQFF
TRBV7-3	.	TRBJ2-6	many	TGTGCCAGCAGCTTATGGGGAGCCAGCTCTGGGGCCAACGTCCTGACTTTC	CASSLWGASSGANVLTF
TRBV20-1	.	TRBJ2-1	many	TGCAGTGCTAGAGATCTAGGGAACCTCTACAATGAGCAGTTCTTC	CSARDLGNLYNEQFF
TRBV29-1	.	TRBJ1-1	many	TGCAGCGTTGATAGACAGTCGATTATGAACACTGAAGCTTTCTTT	CSVDRQSIMNTEAFF
TRBV20-1	TRBD2	TRBJ2-3	many	TGCAGTGCTAGAGGCGCTAGCGGGAGTACAGATACGCAGTATTTT	CSARGASGSTDTQYF
TRBV6-1	.	TRBJ2-5	.	TGTGCCAGCGGTCCTGGGGGGGCCCAAGAGACCCAGTACTTC	CASGPGGAQETQYF
TRBV7-8	TRBD2	TRBJ2-3	many	TGTGCCAGCACCCCTAGGGGACTAGCGGGGTTTAGCACAGATACGCAGTATTTT	CASTPRGLAGFSTDTQYF
TRBV19	.	TRBJ1-1	many	TGTGCCGCGGGGGGCACTGAAGCTTTCTTT	CAAGGTEAFF
TRBV6-1	TRBD2	TRBJ2-7	many	TGTGCCAGCAGGCCTAAGGCGGGAGGGCCCAACGAGCAGTACTTC	CASRPKAGGPNEQYF
TRBV28	TRBD2	TRBJ2-7	.	TGTGCCAGCAGTTGTCACCCGGGACTAGCGGTATACGAGCAGTACTTC	CASSCHPGLAVYEQYF
TRBV15	.	TRBJ2-2	many	TGTGCCACCAGCAGAGCACGGGGATCCACCGGGGAGCTGTTTTTT	CATSRARGSTGELFF
TRBV5-1	TRBD1	TRBJ2-1	.	TGCGCCAGCAGCTTGCAGGGGGTGGAGCAGTTCTTC	CASSLQGVEQFF